Below, 22 T cell receptor beta chains from the same sample are listed, as sequenced in a study of cytomegalovirus exposure and HLA in healthy donors. Researchers ran the PCR with 60 Vbeta and 13 Jbeta primers. The protocol was immunoSEQ multiplex PCR, while the TCRdb copy is restricted to in-frame clones and leaves out a portion. Of approximately 170,000 clones in the sample, 80% to 90% are singletons; the top ten hold approximately 2.3%. The sample was PBMCs. These receptors were collected from a male donor in good health and CMV-seronegative.

This chain connects TRBV30 to TRBJ2-5; 11 positions match TRBD2. Unmatched junction bases numbered 11, after V lost 6 bases and J lost 5 bases. Germline V gene sequence: CDR1 GTSNPN, CDR2 SVGIG (reference sequence). The length of the CDR3 is 15 residues. The CDR3: CACGSSGGIRETQYF. The CDR3 nucleotides read TGTGCCTGTGGTTCTAGCGGGGGGATCCGGGAGACCCAGTACTTC. The whole variable domain, remainder taken from reference TRBV30 and TRBJ2-5, is SQTIHQWPATLVQPVGSPLSLECTVEGTSNPNLYWYRQAAGRGLQLLFYSVGIGQISSEVPQNLSASRPQDRQFILSSKKLLLSDSGFYLCACGSSGGIRETQYFGPGTRLLVL.

The genes are TRBV6-5 and TRBJ1-2, with a weak D call TRBD1 (5 bases). Trimming pared 7 bases from V and 0 bases from J, leaving 15 bases between. Per germline, CDR1 MNHEY and CDR2 SVGAGI. The CDR3 is made up of 15 amino acids. The CDR3 DNA reads as TGTGCCAGCAAAATGACCAGGGTCGCTAACTATGGCTACACCTTC. Protein: CASKMTRVANYGYTF.

The chain is built from TRBV13 and TRBJ2-5; possible D gene TRBD2, 6 bases. This CDR3 comprises 14 residues. V lost 5 bases to trimming and J lost 1 base, with 11 bases between them. CDR1 and CDR2 from the germline V gene are PRHDT and FYEKMQ (reference sequence). This CDR3 reads CASSPLGGQETQYF. For the CDR3, the DNA is TGTGCCAGCAGCCCACTCGGGGGCCAAGAGACCCAGTACTTC.

The V gene is TRBV6-1, the J gene TRBJ2-5; TRBD2 matches 7 bases. The CDR3 covers 14 residues. Per the germline V gene, CDR1 is MNHNS and CDR2 is SASEGT. The V gene end was trimmed by 1 base and the J gene end by 7 bases; junction bases not matched to a gene: 6. The CDR3 spells CASSEDGGWGTQYF. The CDR3 DNA reads TGTGCCAGCAGTGAAGACGGGGGGTGGGGGACCCAGTACTTC.

The J gene is TRBJ2-5, the V gene TRBV28, with TRBD2 matching 16 bases. J lost 3 bases, V lost 5 bases, and 6 bases had no gene match. The CDR3 contains 17 residues. Germline V gene lookup returns CDR1 MDHEN and CDR2 SYDVKM. Here the CDR3 DNA reads TGTGCCAGCAGTGCCTCCGGGACTAGCGGGAGGGAAGAGACCCAGTACTTC. Protein sequence: CASSASGTSGREETQYF.

This chain connects TRBV6-5 to TRBJ1-2; 7 positions agree with TRBD1. This CDR3 comprises 13 residues. Germline V gives CDR1 MNHEY, CDR2 SVGAGI. V trimming: 10 bases; J trimming: 4 bases; junction bases outside the gene matches: 9. CDR3 in amino acids: CATGKGAGYGYTF. The CDR3 DNA reads as TGTGCCACGGGCAAGGGGGCAGGCTATGGCTACACCTTC.

J is TRBJ1-2 and V is TRBV10-2; no definite D call. This CDR3 has 12 residues. The V end lost 2 bases, the J end lost 4 bases, and 5 bases lay between the germline ends. Germline V gene sequence: CDR1 WSHSY, CDR2 SAAADI. The CDR3 sequence is CASSEGFYGYTF. The DNA for the CDR3 is TGCGCCAGCAGTGAGGGCTTCTATGGCTACACCTTC.

This clone was found a few times. The chain couples TRBV19 to TRBJ1-6; 10 bases line up with TRBD1. J gave up 5 bases and V 5 bases, and 6 bases lay outside the gene matches. CDR3 length: 16 amino acids. CDR1 and CDR2 (germline): LNHDA, SQIVND (reference sequence). CDR3 residues: CASSARTGGNNSPLHF. The CDR3 bases are TGTGCCAGTAGTGCCCGGACAGGGGGTAATAATTCACCCCTCCACTTT.

The chain has TRBV5-6 and TRBJ2-2, with D maybe TRBD2 (6 bases). Trimming took off 1 base at V and 6 bases at J, with 19 bases between the two ends. CDR1 is SGHDT, CDR2 YYEEEE, per germline. The length of the CDR3 is 17 residues. CDR3 protein: CASSLRREIRDAGELFF. The CDR3 DNA reads as TGTGCCAGCAGCTTGAGGAGGGAAATTCGAGACGCCGGGGAGCTGTTTTTT.

V usage is TRBV9 and J usage is TRBJ1-4; no clear D. Germline V gene sequence: CDR1 SGDLS, CDR2 YYNGEE. The CDR3 runs to 14 residues. V lost 0 bases and J lost 5, with 8 bases in between. The CDR3 spells CASSVGPENEKLFF. The DNA for the CDR3 is TGTGCCAGCAGCGTAGGGCCAGAAAATGAAAAACTGTTTTTT.

The sample holds one count of this clone. The V call is TRBV28, the J call TRBJ2-1; 9 bases line up with TRBD2. V gave up 6 bases and J gave up 1 base; unmatched junction bases: 4. The CDR3 consists of 15 residues. CDR1 is MDHEN, CDR2 SYDVKM, per germline. The CDR3 DNA sequence: TGTGCCAGCAGCTACAGCGGGGGGTCCTACAATGAGCAGTTCTTC. It is translated as CASSYSGGSYNEQFF.

J is TRBJ2-3 and V is TRBV19, with 7 bases lining up with TRBD1. There are 15 residues in the CDR3. Germline values: CDR1 LNHDA, CDR2 SQIVND (reference sequence). The V gene end was trimmed by 7 bases and the J gene end by 0 bases; junction bases not matched to a gene: 7. The CDR3 region has the DNA TGTGCCAGTAAAGATGGGACAGCTAGCACAGATACGCAGTATTTT. This translates into CASKDGTASTDTQYF.

The chain recombines TRBV5-1 with TRBJ1-5; TRBD1 matches at 12 bases. Trimming removed 3 bases from V and 7 bases from J; junction bases left unmatched: 2. CDR1 and CDR2 (germline): SGHRS, YFSETQ. This CDR3 region has 14 residues. The CDR3 DNA reads TGCGCCAGCAGCTCCGGGACAGGGGGCCAGCCCCAGCATTTT. This translates into CASSSGTGGQPQHF.

The chain is built from TRBV4-2 and TRBJ2-5, with D hard to call. Germline CDR1 reads LGHNA; CDR2 reads YNFKEQ. Trimming pared 0 bases from V and 2 bases from J, leaving 13 bases between. The CDR3 has 16 residues. The CDR3: CASSQDELILQETQYF. CDR3 coding DNA: TGTGCCAGCAGCCAAGATGAACTGATACTACAAGAGACCCAGTACTTC.

This chain links TRBV9 with TRBJ2-7; 8 bases map to TRBD1. V was pared by 4 bases and J by 6 bases, with 12 bases of the junction left unmatched. The germline V gene has CDR1 SGDLS and CDR2 YYNGEE. The CDR3 loop spans 15 amino acids. The CDR3 DNA reads as TGTGCCAGCAGCCCACGACAGGGGATTTTGGGCGAGCAGTACTTC. Protein sequence: CASSPRQGILGEQYF.

The chain uses TRBV4-1 and TRBJ2-1; D gene ambiguous. The V end lost 8 bases, the J end lost 4 bases, and 6 bases lay between the germline ends. Germline V lookup: CDR1 MGHRA, CDR2 YSYEKL. The CDR3 is made up of 11 amino acids. The CDR3 nucleotides are TGCGCCAGCGGCCCGTACAATGAGCAGTTCTTC. Translating it yields CASGPYNEQFF.

V usage is TRBV6-6 and J usage is TRBJ2-5; TRBD2 matches 11 bases. V lost 2 bases to trimming and J lost 5 bases; unmatched junction nucleotides: 7. This CDR3 region has 16 residues. CDR1 and CDR2 (germline): MNHNY, SVGAGI (reference sequence). The CDR3 here is CASSYGLAGLGETQYF. The CDR3, as DNA: TGTGCCAGCAGTTACGGACTAGCGGGCCTTGGGGAGACCCAGTACTTC.

DNA for the CDR3: TGTGCCAGCAACTCACTTCGGTCGCTATACGCCGGGGAGCTGTTTTTT. Translated, it gives CASNSLRSLYAGELFF. The chain has TRBV28 and TRBJ2-2; D uncertain. The CDR3 is 16 residues long. Trimming cost V 7 bases and J 6 bases, with 21 bases left between them. Germline lookup yields CDR1 MDHEN and CDR2 SYDVKM.

The V gene is TRBV6-5, the J gene TRBJ1-6; D is perhaps TRBD1 (6 bases). The germline gives CDR1 MNHEY, CDR2 SVGAGI. V was cut by 7 bases and J by 6 bases, with 16 bases left in between. This CDR3 contains 15 residues. CDR3 coding DNA: TGTGCCAGCAAAAGTAGGGACACGCGTAATTCACCCCTCCACTTT. This gives the protein CASKSRDTRNSPLHF.

The chain joins TRBV7-9 to TRBJ1-1; a weak D match, TRBD1 (6 bases). V lost 3 bases, J lost 6 bases, and 14 bases lay in between. The V gene's germline CDR1 is SEHNR and CDR2 FQNEAQ (reference sequence). CDR3 size: 14 residues. This CDR3 is CASSFYQGIPEAFF. The CDR3 nucleotides read TGTGCCAGCAGCTTTTATCAGGGGATTCCTGAAGCTTTCTTT.

The J gene is TRBJ1-2, the V gene TRBV5-1; D unclear. Between the trimmed V and J ends, which lost 4 bases and 1 base, there was a span of 20 bases. The CDR3 contains 17 residues. Germline V gene data show CDR1 as SGHRS and CDR2 as YFSETQ. Written as DNA, the CDR3 is TGCGCCAGCAGCCCTAAGACCAGGACGGACTTTAACTATGGCTACACCTTC. Translation: CASSPKTRTDFNYGYTF.

The sample holds a few counts of this clone. The V gene is TRBV5-5, the J gene TRBJ2-7; 9 bases match TRBD1. The CDR3 length is 15 residues. V lost 4 bases, J lost 2 bases, and 7 bases stayed unmatched. Germline V gives CDR1 SGHKS, CDR2 YYEKEE (reference sequence). CDR3 DNA: TGTGCCAGCAGCGAATCCGGGACAGGGACCTACGAGCAGTACTTC. Protein: CASSESGTGTYEQYF.